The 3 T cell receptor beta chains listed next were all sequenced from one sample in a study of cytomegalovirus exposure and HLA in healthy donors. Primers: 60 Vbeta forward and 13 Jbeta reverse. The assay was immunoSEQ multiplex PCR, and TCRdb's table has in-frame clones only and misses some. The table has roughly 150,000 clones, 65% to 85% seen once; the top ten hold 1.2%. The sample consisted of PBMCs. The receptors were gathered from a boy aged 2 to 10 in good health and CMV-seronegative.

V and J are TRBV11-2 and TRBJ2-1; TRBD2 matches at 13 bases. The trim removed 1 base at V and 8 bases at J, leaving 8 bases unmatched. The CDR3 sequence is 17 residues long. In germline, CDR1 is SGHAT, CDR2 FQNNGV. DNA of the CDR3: TGTGCCAGCAGCTTAGGGACTAGCGGGAGATTCCCCCATGAGCAGTTCTTC. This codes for CASSLGTSGRFPHEQFF.

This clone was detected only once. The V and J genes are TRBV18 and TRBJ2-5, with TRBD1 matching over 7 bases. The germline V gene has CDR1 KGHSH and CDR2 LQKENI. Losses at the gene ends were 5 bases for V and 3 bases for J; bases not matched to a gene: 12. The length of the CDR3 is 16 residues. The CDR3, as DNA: TGTGCCAGCTCAAACGCTGGACAGGTGTTCAAAGAGACCCAGTACTTC. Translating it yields CASSNAGQVFKETQYF.

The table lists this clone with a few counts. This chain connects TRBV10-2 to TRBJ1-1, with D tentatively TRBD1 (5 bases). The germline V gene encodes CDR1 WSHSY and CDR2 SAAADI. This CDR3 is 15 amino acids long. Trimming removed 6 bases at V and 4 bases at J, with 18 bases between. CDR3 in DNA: TGCGCCAGCAGCCCTACTGGGGGGTTGGGCACTGAAGCTTTCTTT. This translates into CASSPTGGLGTEAFF.